Listed below are T cell receptor beta chains from one sample, sequenced in a study of T-cell memory formation after mild COVID-19. MiXCR, applied by TCRdb to the 5' RACE reads, yields one record per CDR3 protein. The table has 190,000 or so distinct CDR3 sequences, 10% to 13% seen once; the top ten hold under 3.5%. Sequencing was performed on PBMCs or a T cell subset sorted from them (not recorded which). These receptors were collected from a man aged 18 to 30 who had mild COVID-19 (a few samples of this study predate the infection). Cell type and time point are not known. CDR3s include the opening cysteine and the closing phenylalanine or tryptophan. D genes are given only for firm matches. Not every row has a clone size; where given, it reads once, few, many or a size class.

clone_size: few; d_call: -; v_call: TRBV4-3; j_call: TRBJ2-1; cdr3_nt: TGCGCCAGCAGCCGGTCGACGAGGACTCCCTACAATGAGCAGTTCTTC; cdr3_aa: CASSRSTRTPYNEQFF
clone_size: few; d_call: TRBD1; v_call: TRBV19; j_call: TRBJ2-7; cdr3_nt: TGTGCCAGTAGACGGGACAGGTGGACGTCCTACGAGCAGTACTTC; cdr3_aa: CASRRDRWTSYEQYF
clone_size: few; d_call: -; v_call: TRBV23-1; j_call: TRBJ2-7; cdr3_nt: TGCGCCAGCAGTCACTCTCCAGGGCCGAATGGGACCTACGAGCAGTACTTC; cdr3_aa: CASSHSPGPNGTYEQYF
clone_size: few; d_call: -; v_call: TRBV7-2; j_call: TRBJ1-3; cdr3_nt: TGTGCCAGCAGGCGGTTGGGCTCTGGAAACACCATATATTTT; cdr3_aa: CASRRLGSGNTIYF
clone_size: many; d_call: -; v_call: TRBV7-2; j_call: TRBJ2-5; cdr3_nt: TGTGCCAGCAGCCGGGGTTACCAAGAGACCCAGTACTTC; cdr3_aa: CASSRGYQETQYF
clone_size: few; d_call: -; v_call: TRBV20-1; j_call: TRBJ2-3; cdr3_nt: TGCAGTGCAAACGGGACACCGCCCCCAGATACGCAGTATTTT; cdr3_aa: CSANGTPPPDTQYF
clone_size: many; d_call: TRBD1; v_call: TRBV25-1; j_call: TRBJ1-2; cdr3_nt: TGTGCCAGCAGTGGGGGGACAGGGGCTAACTATGGCTACACCTTC; cdr3_aa: CASSGGTGANYGYTF
clone_size: few; d_call: TRBD2; v_call: TRBV5-1; j_call: TRBJ2-3; cdr3_nt: TGCGCCAGCAGCACAGGGACTAGCGGGGACACAGATACGCAGTATTTT; cdr3_aa: CASSTGTSGDTDTQYF
clone_size: few; d_call: -; v_call: TRBV16; j_call: TRBJ2-1; cdr3_nt: TGTGCCAGCAGCCAATTTCAGCAGCAGTTCTTC; cdr3_aa: CASSQFQQQFF
clone_size: many; d_call: -; v_call: TRBV11-2; j_call: TRBJ2-5; cdr3_nt: TGTGCCAGCAGCTTAGTCCGGTATCAAGAGACCCAGTACTTC; cdr3_aa: CASSLVRYQETQYF
clone_size: few; d_call: TRBD1; v_call: TRBV5-6; j_call: TRBJ2-7; cdr3_nt: TGTGCCAGCAGCTTGGGGCTCCGGGACAGGGCCTACGAGCAGTACTTC; cdr3_aa: CASSLGLRDRAYEQYF
clone_size: -; d_call: -; v_call: TRBV7-9; j_call: TRBJ1-2; cdr3_nt: TGTGCCAGCACCGGGACATTCTATGGCTACACCTTC; cdr3_aa: CASTGTFYGYTF
clone_size: few; d_call: TRBD2; v_call: TRBV5-1; j_call: TRBJ2-1; cdr3_nt: TGCGCCAGCACCCGACCTGGCGGGGGGGCAACTGAGCAGTTCTTC; cdr3_aa: CASTRPGGGATEQFF
clone_size: few; d_call: -; v_call: TRBV6-2/TRBV6-3; j_call: TRBJ2-3; cdr3_nt: TGTGCCAGCAGCGATAATGGGAATGCGCAGTATTTT; cdr3_aa: CASSDNGNAQYF
clone_size: few; d_call: TRBD2; v_call: TRBV4-2; j_call: TRBJ2-5; cdr3_nt: TGTGCCAGCAGCCCCGGGACTAGTCGAGAGACCCAGTACTTC; cdr3_aa: CASSPGTSRETQYF
clone_size: -; d_call: -; v_call: TRBV5-1; j_call: TRBJ1-2; cdr3_nt: TGCGCCAGCAGCTTGGCGGCAGTAGGCTATGGCTACACCTTC; cdr3_aa: CASSLAAVGYGYTF
clone_size: -; d_call: -; v_call: TRBV7-2; j_call: TRBJ2-7; cdr3_nt: TGTGCCAGCGGCGAGAGGGCCTCCTACGAGCAGTACTTC; cdr3_aa: CASGERASYEQYF
clone_size: few; d_call: -; v_call: TRBV20-1; j_call: TRBJ2-5; cdr3_nt: TGCAGTGCTAGGCCGAGGGGCCAAGAGACCCAGTACTTC; cdr3_aa: CSARPRGQETQYF
clone_size: many; d_call: -; v_call: TRBV12-3/TRBV12-4; j_call: TRBJ2-4; cdr3_nt: TGTGCCAGCAGTCCACTGTCTGTAGAAAACATTCAGTACTTC; cdr3_aa: CASSPLSVENIQYF
clone_size: -; d_call: TRBD1; v_call: TRBV12-3/TRBV12-4; j_call: TRBJ1-6; cdr3_nt: TGTGCCAGCAGGGAAGGACAGGGGGGGTATTCACCCCTCCACTTT; cdr3_aa: CASREGQGGYSPLHF
clone_size: few; d_call: -; v_call: TRBV19; j_call: TRBJ1-3; cdr3_nt: TGTGCCAGTAGTAGACCACGAGGCAGCTCTGGAAACACCATATATTTT; cdr3_aa: CASSRPRGSSGNTIYF
clone_size: few; d_call: TRBD1; v_call: TRBV5-5; j_call: TRBJ2-5; cdr3_nt: TGTGCCAGCAGAGGGGGCCCGGGACAGCACCAAGAGACCCAGTACTTC; cdr3_aa: CASRGGPGQHQETQYF
clone_size: few; d_call: -; v_call: TRBV20-1; j_call: TRBJ2-5; cdr3_nt: TGCAGTGCTCCCCGAGGCGGGGAGGAGACCCAGTACTTC; cdr3_aa: CSAPRGGEETQYF
clone_size: few; d_call: -; v_call: TRBV27; j_call: TRBJ2-3; cdr3_nt: TGTGCCAGCAGTTCCTCTCTGGCGCAGTATTTT; cdr3_aa: CASSSSLAQYF
clone_size: -; d_call: TRBD2; v_call: TRBV6-5; j_call: TRBJ2-3; cdr3_nt: TGTGCCAGCAGTCCTAGTTTGGGGAAGGGAGGGGCAGATACGCAGTATTTT; cdr3_aa: CASSPSLGKGGADTQYF
clone_size: few; d_call: TRBD1; v_call: TRBV7-2; j_call: TRBJ2-5; cdr3_nt: TGTGCCAGCAGCTTAGGTGGACAGGGCCAAGAGACCCAGTACTTC; cdr3_aa: CASSLGGQGQETQYF
clone_size: -; d_call: -; v_call: TRBV5-8; j_call: TRBJ1-3; cdr3_nt: TGTGCCAGCGGCTGGGGTTCGGGAAACACCATATATTTT; cdr3_aa: CASGWGSGNTIYF
clone_size: many; d_call: -; v_call: TRBV4-3; j_call: TRBJ1-2; cdr3_nt: TGCGCCAGCAGCCAGAGGAACTATGGCTACACCTTC; cdr3_aa: CASSQRNYGYTF
clone_size: few; d_call: TRBD2; v_call: TRBV6-2/TRBV6-3; j_call: TRBJ2-7; cdr3_nt: TGTGCCAGCAGAACCCGACTAGCGGGGACTCTCTCCTACGAGCAGTACTTC; cdr3_aa: CASRTRLAGTLSYEQYF
clone_size: few; d_call: -; v_call: TRBV9; j_call: TRBJ1-2; cdr3_nt: TGTGCCAGCAGCGTAGCCGCGCAGGGTTTCACCATCTTC; cdr3_aa: CASSVAAQGFTIF
clone_size: few; d_call: -; v_call: TRBV12-3/TRBV12-4; j_call: TRBJ2-4; cdr3_nt: TGTGCCAGCACCCCTAGAGGCGGGGGCACCAAAAACATTCAGTACTTC; cdr3_aa: CASTPRGGGTKNIQYF
clone_size: -; d_call: -; v_call: TRBV4-3; j_call: TRBJ2-7; cdr3_nt: TGCGCCAGCAGCCTCCGACAGGGACTCTCCTACGAGCAGTACTTC; cdr3_aa: CASSLRQGLSYEQYF
clone_size: -; d_call: TRBD2; v_call: TRBV5-1; j_call: TRBJ2-1; cdr3_nt: TGCGCCAGCAGCCGAGGGACTAGCAACCACAATGAGCAGTTCTTC; cdr3_aa: CASSRGTSNHNEQFF
clone_size: -; d_call: -; v_call: TRBV6-6; j_call: TRBJ2-2; cdr3_nt: TGTGCCAGCAGTTACGGTTTATATCCTCGGCCCGGGGAGCTGTTTTTT; cdr3_aa: CASSYGLYPRPGELFF
clone_size: few; d_call: -; v_call: TRBV7-2; j_call: TRBJ2-2; cdr3_nt: TGTGCCAGCAGCTTTAAAGGGTCCGGGGAGCTGTTTTTT; cdr3_aa: CASSFKGSGELFF
clone_size: few; d_call: -; v_call: TRBV4-3; j_call: TRBJ1-4; cdr3_nt: TGCGCCAGCAGCCAGGAAAACGCCTCTCCTAATGAAAAACTGTTTTTT; cdr3_aa: CASSQENASPNEKLFF
clone_size: -; d_call: TRBD1; v_call: TRBV19; j_call: TRBJ1-5; cdr3_nt: TGTGCCAGTAACTGGGGAGGACAGGGAAGAACACGGCCCCAGCATTTT; cdr3_aa: CASNWGGQGRTRPQHF
clone_size: -; d_call: -; v_call: TRBV20-1; j_call: TRBJ1-2; cdr3_nt: TGCAGTGCTAGAGACGGGGTGCGCGGCTACACCTTC; cdr3_aa: CSARDGVRGYTF
clone_size: -; d_call: TRBD1; v_call: TRBV29-1; j_call: TRBJ2-1; cdr3_nt: TGCAGCGTTGACACAGGACAGGCCATCTCCTACAATGAGCAGTTCTTC; cdr3_aa: CSVDTGQAISYNEQFF
clone_size: few; d_call: -; v_call: TRBV7-9; j_call: TRBJ2-1; cdr3_nt: TGTGCCAGCAGCTCCGTCAAAGTGGGGCAGTTCTTC; cdr3_aa: CASSSVKVGQFF
clone_size: many; d_call: -; v_call: TRBV20-1; j_call: TRBJ2-1; cdr3_nt: TGCAGTGCTAGAGATGTGGCGGATGAGCAGTTCTTC; cdr3_aa: CSARDVADEQFF
clone_size: many; d_call: -; v_call: TRBV29-1; j_call: TRBJ2-3; cdr3_nt: TGCAGCGTTGGCTCGGGGGCCGATACCACGCAGTATTTT; cdr3_aa: CSVGSGADTTQYF
clone_size: many; d_call: -; v_call: TRBV4-3; j_call: TRBJ2-1; cdr3_nt: TGCGCCAGCAGCCAAGGGCATACGGATGAGCAGTTCTTC; cdr3_aa: CASSQGHTDEQFF
clone_size: few; d_call: TRBD2; v_call: TRBV6-2/TRBV6-3; j_call: TRBJ2-1; cdr3_nt: TGTGCCAGCAGTCCCCGGACTAGCGGGGGGGCTTCGCCTTATTACAATGAGCAGTTCTTC; cdr3_aa: CASSPRTSGGASPYYNEQFF
clone_size: many; d_call: -; v_call: TRBV5-1; j_call: TRBJ2-6; cdr3_nt: TGCGCCAGCAGGGATTCCTCTGGGGCCAACGTCCTGACTTTC; cdr3_aa: CASRDSSGANVLTF
clone_size: few; d_call: -; v_call: TRBV18; j_call: TRBJ2-6; cdr3_nt: TGTGCCAGCTCACCAGCTCACTCTGGGGCCAACGTCCTGACTTTC; cdr3_aa: CASSPAHSGANVLTF
clone_size: -; d_call: -; v_call: TRBV2; j_call: TRBJ2-5; cdr3_nt: TGTGCCAGCAGTGGGGAAGGGGTCAGACTTCAGTACTTC; cdr3_aa: CASSGEGVRLQYF
clone_size: few; d_call: TRBD2; v_call: TRBV7-8; j_call: TRBJ2-1; cdr3_nt: TGTGCCAGCAGCCTCCTCGGACTAGCGGGGGCCTTCGTGACCTACAATGAGCAGTTCTTC; cdr3_aa: CASSLLGLAGAFVTYNEQFF
clone_size: -; d_call: TRBD2; v_call: TRBV7-3; j_call: TRBJ2-1; cdr3_nt: TGTGCCAGCAGCCCCATAGCGGGGGGGCGCAATGAGCAGTTCTTC; cdr3_aa: CASSPIAGGRNEQFF
clone_size: few; d_call: -; v_call: TRBV3-1; j_call: TRBJ1-3; cdr3_nt: TGTGCCAGCAGCAAATCCGGGACGATCTCTGGAAACACCATATATTTT; cdr3_aa: CASSKSGTISGNTIYF
clone_size: few; d_call: TRBD1; v_call: TRBV3-1; j_call: TRBJ2-7; cdr3_nt: TGTGCCAGCAGCCAAGTCAGTTCCGGGACAGGGCACCACGAGCAGTACTTC; cdr3_aa: CASSQVSSGTGHHEQYF
clone_size: -; d_call: TRBD2; v_call: TRBV20-1; j_call: TRBJ2-5; cdr3_nt: TGCAGTGCTAGAGCGACTAGCGGGAGGGAGACCCAGTACTTC; cdr3_aa: CSARATSGRETQYF
clone_size: -; d_call: -; v_call: TRBV18; j_call: TRBJ2-1; cdr3_nt: TGTGCCAGCTCACCCGTGGGGGGGGCCGACAATGAGCAGTTCTTC; cdr3_aa: CASSPVGGADNEQFF
clone_size: few; d_call: -; v_call: TRBV6-5; j_call: TRBJ2-3; cdr3_nt: TGTGCCAGCAGTTACTCGGAGCCACTGGGCACAGATACGCAGTATTTT; cdr3_aa: CASSYSEPLGTDTQYF
clone_size: few; d_call: TRBD1; v_call: TRBV6-5; j_call: TRBJ2-3; cdr3_nt: TGTGCCAGCAGTTTCTCCGGGACAGGGAGGACAGATACGCAGTATTTT; cdr3_aa: CASSFSGTGRTDTQYF